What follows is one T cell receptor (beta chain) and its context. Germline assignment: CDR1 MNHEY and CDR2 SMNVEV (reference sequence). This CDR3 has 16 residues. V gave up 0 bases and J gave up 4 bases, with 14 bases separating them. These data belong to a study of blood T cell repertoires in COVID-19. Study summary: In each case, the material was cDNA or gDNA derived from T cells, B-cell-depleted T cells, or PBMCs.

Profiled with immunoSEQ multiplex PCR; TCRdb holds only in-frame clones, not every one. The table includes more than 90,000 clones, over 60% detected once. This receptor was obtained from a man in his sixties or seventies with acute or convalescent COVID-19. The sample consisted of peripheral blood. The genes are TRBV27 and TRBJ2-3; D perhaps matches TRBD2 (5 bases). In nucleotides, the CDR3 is TGTGCCAGCAGTTTATCGATAGGGCTAGCCGCAGATACGCAGTATTTT. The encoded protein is CASSLSIGLAADTQYF.